These 9 T cell receptor beta chains came from one sample sequenced in a study of CD8 T cells in ankylosing spondylitis. Whole-study findings and limits: A TCR beta motif of roughly 8 highly homologous variants appeared characteristic of ankylosing spondylitis blood.

One entry per CDR3 protein results from TCRdb running MiXCR on the 5' RACE reads. The sample holds a few hundred thousand distinct CDR3 sequences, around 20% seen once. These receptors lack a known antigen. The specimen sequenced was blood, either unsorted or a sorted T cell fraction (not recorded which). The receptor set was obtained from a male donor with ankylosing spondylitis.

This clonotype has more than one count but fewer than ten. The V call is TRBV7-9, the J call TRBJ1-1, with TRBD1 as a possible D gene (5 bases). Looked up from germline, CDR1 is SEHNR and CDR2 is FQNEAQ (reference sequence). This CDR3 spans 13 amino acids. Trimming left V 5 bases short and J 7 bases short, with 14 bases between. In DNA, the CDR3 is TGTGCCAGCAGCCCCCCCGGGGGGATTGAAGCTTTCTTT. It specifies CASSPPGGIEAFF.

This clonotype was counted between two and nine times. This sequence joins TRBV12-5 and TRBJ2-7; D perhaps matches TRBD2 (6 bases). The CDR3 has 15 residues. Trimming left V 2 bases short and J 6 bases short, with 17 bases between. Germline CDR1 and CDR2: LGHNT and FRNRAP. This chain's CDR3 is CASGLTSLHGGEQYF. The CDR3 DNA sequence: TGTGCTAGTGGTTTGACCTCACTTCACGGGGGCGAGCAGTACTTC.

This clonotype was detected only a few times. CDR3 amino acids: CASSEGREMEETQYF. CDR3 sequence (DNA): TGTGCCAGCAGTGAGGGCAGGGAAATGGAAGAGACCCAGTACTTC. The chain employs TRBV2 and TRBJ2-5; D may be TRBD1 (5 bases). The CDR3 has 15 residues. V gave up 3 bases and J gave up 3 bases, with 14 bases separating them. Germline CDR1 and CDR2: SNHLY and FYNNEI. The entire variable domain, with the rest obtained from reference TRBV2 and TRBJ2-5, is as follows: EPEVTQTPSHQVTQMGQEVILRCVPISNHLYFYWYRQILGQKVEFLVSFYNNEISEKSEIFDDQFSVERPDGSNFTLKIRSTKLEDSAMYFCASSEGREMEETQYFGPGTRLLVL.

The V call is TRBV9, the J call TRBJ1-1, with D hard to call. The CDR3 sequence is 17 residues long. Trimming removed 0 bases at V and 1 base at J, with 16 bases between. Germline loops: CDR1 SGDLS, CDR2 YYNGEE. CDR3 in DNA: TGTGCCAGCAGCGTAGTAGGGTTAGAGTTGGGGAACACTGAAGCTTTCTTT. Amino acids: CASSVVGLELGNTEAFF.

This clonotype came up many times. The V and J genes are TRBV7-9 and TRBJ2-2; TRBD2 matches 12 bases. CDR3 length: 15 amino acids. Trimming cost V 5 bases and J 5 bases; bases outside gene matches: 3. Germline CDR1 and CDR2: SEHNR and FQNEAQ (reference sequence). The CDR3 coding sequence is TGTGCCAGCAGCACAGGACTAGCGGGAACCGGGGAGCTGTTTTTT. It translates to CASSTGLAGTGELFF.

This clonotype appeared a single time. The rearrangement links TRBV6-1 to TRBJ2-7, with TRBD1 matching over 8 bases. Germline V gene data show CDR1 as MNHNS and CDR2 as SASEGT. The V segment lost 10 bases and the J segment 2 bases; nucleotides outside the gene matches: 7. This CDR3 contains 13 residues. Here the CDR3 reads CAIGTGETYEQYF. The CDR3 nucleotides read TGTGCCATCGGGACAGGAGAAACCTACGAGCAGTACTTC.

The gene calls are TRBV11-1 and TRBJ2-2; the match to TRBD2 covers 13 bases. J was trimmed by 0 bases and V by 3 bases; bases with no gene match: 7. The germline V gene has CDR1 SGHAT and CDR2 FQDESV (reference sequence). The CDR3 is 19 residues long. For the CDR3, the DNA is TGTGCCAGCAGCTTTTTGACTAGCGGGGGGCTCGCGAACACCGGGGAGCTGTTTTTT. Protein sequence: CASSFLTSGGLANTGELFF.

There are a few counts of this clonotype. V gene TRBV7-8 combines with J gene TRBJ2-1; D is uncertain. Trimming took off 5 bases at V and 8 bases at J, with 10 bases between the two ends. Germline loops: CDR1 SGHVS, CDR2 FQNEAQ. The CDR3 length is 12 residues. CDR3 in amino acids: CASSGDFDEQFF. CDR3 in DNA: TGTGCCAGCAGCGGGGATTTCGATGAGCAGTTCTTC. Variable domain in full (rest from reference TRBV7-8 and TRBJ2-1): GAGVSQSPRYKVAKRGQDVALRCDPISGHVSLFWYQQALGQGPEFLTYFQNEAQLDKSGLPSDRFFAERPEGSVSTLKIQRTQQEDSAVYLCASSGDFDEQFFGPGTRLTVL.

This clonotype was picked up many times. The J gene is TRBJ2-7, the V gene TRBV7-9, with D perhaps matching TRBD2 (5 bases). Trimming removed 8 bases at V and 5 bases at J, with 16 bases between. The CDR3 totals 13 residues. Germline loops: CDR1 SEHNR, CDR2 FQNEAQ (reference sequence). CDR3 residues: CASSGEYVDEQYF. In DNA form, the CDR3 reads TGTGCCAGCTCCGGGGAGTACGTCGACGAGCAGTACTTC.